This T cell receptor beta chain was retrieved from a study of T cell changes during pregnancy in multiple sclerosis. The method was immunoSEQ multiplex PCR; TCRdb's version includes in-frame clones alone and lacks a portion of them. The data hold roughly 58,000 clones, with roughly 94% observed a single time. V shed 3 bases, J shed 8 bases, and the junction held 7 bases outside the gene matches. There are 15 residues in the CDR3. Germline V CDR1 and CDR2: SGHNT, YYREEE (reference sequence). The starting material was CD8+ T cells from peripheral blood mononuclear cells, obtained in the third trimester of pregnancy. This chain uses TRBV5-4 with TRBJ2-1; 11 bases are shared with TRBD2. The sequence came from a female donor with multiple sclerosis, enrolled in a pregnancy study. This CDR3 reads CASSSLSGRAYEQFF. The CDR3 DNA sequence: TGTGCCAGCAGCTCCCTTAGCGGGAGGGCCTATGAGCAGTTCTTC.